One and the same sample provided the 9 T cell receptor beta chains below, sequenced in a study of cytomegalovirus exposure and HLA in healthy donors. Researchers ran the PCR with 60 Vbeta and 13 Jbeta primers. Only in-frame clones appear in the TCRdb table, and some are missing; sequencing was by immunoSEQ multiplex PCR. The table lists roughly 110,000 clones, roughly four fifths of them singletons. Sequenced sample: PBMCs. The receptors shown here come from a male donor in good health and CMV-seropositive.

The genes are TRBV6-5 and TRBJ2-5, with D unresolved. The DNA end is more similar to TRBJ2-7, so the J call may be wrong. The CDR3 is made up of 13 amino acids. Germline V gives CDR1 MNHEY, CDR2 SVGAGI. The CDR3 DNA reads TGTGCCAGCAGTTATGGCGGATACTACGAGCAGTACTTC. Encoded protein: CASSYGGYYEQYF.

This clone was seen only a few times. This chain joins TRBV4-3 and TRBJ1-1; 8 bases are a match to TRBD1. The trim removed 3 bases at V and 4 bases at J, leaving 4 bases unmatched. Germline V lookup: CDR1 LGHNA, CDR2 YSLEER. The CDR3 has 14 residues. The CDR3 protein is CASSHQDRVTEAFF. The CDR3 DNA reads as TGCGCCAGCAGCCATCAGGACAGGGTCACTGAAGCTTTCTTT.

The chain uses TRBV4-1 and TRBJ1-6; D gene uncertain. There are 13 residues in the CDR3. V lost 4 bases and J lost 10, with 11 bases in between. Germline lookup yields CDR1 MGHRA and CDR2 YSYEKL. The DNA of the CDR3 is TGCGCCAGCAGCCCCGAATATGAGTCACCCCTCCACTTT. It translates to CASSPEYESPLHF.

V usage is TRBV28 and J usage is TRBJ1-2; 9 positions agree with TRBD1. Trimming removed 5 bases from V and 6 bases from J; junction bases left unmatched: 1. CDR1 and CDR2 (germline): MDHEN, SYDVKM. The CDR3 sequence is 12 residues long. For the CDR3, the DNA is TGTGCCAGCAGTAGGACAGGGGATGGCTACACCTTC. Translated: CASSRTGDGYTF.

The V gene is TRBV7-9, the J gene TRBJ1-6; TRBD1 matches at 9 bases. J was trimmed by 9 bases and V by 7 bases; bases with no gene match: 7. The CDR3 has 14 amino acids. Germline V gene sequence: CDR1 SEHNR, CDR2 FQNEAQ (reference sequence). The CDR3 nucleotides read TGTGCCAGCAACTCGGGACAGGGTAGTTCACCCCTCCACTTT. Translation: CASNSGQGSSPLHF.

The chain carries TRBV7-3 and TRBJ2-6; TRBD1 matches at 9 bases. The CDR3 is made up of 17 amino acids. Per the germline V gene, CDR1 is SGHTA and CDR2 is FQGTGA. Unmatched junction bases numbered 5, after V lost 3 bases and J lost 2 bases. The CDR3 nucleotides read TGTGCCAGCAGCTTTGGACAGGGGTTTGCTGGGGCCAACGTCCTGACTTTC. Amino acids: CASSFGQGFAGANVLTF.

CDR3 sequence reads: CASSPPRGGYHEQYF. In DNA form, the CDR3 reads TGTGCCAGCAGCCCACCCCGCGGAGGGTACCACGAGCAGTACTTC. V is TRBV28 and J is TRBJ2-7; D possibly corresponds to TRBD2 (6 bases). Germline assignment: CDR1 MDHEN and CDR2 SYDVKM. V lost 6 bases, J lost 5 bases, and 20 bases lay in between. The CDR3 is 15 residues long. The full variable domain, rest sourced from reference TRBV28 and TRBJ2-7, is DVKVTQSSRYLVKRTGEKVFLECVQDMDHENMFWYRQDPGLGLRLIYFSYDVKMKEKGDIPEGYSVSREKKERFSLILESASTNQTSMYLCASSPPRGGYHEQYFGPGTRLTVT.

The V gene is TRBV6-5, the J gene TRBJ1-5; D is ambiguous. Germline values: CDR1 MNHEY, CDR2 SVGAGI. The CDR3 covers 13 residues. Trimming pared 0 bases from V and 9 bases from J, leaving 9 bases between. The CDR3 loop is CASSYSAARPQHF. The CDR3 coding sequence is TGTGCCAGCAGTTACTCAGCGGCTAGGCCCCAGCATTTT.

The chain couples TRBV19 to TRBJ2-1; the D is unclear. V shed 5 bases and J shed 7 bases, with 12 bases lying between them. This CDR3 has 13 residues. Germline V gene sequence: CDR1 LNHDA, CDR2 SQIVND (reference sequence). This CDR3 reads CASSSSAWNEQFF. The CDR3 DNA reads TGTGCCAGTAGTTCGAGCGCCTGGAATGAGCAGTTCTTC.